This T cell receptor (beta chain) was captured in a study of shared clonotypes between healthy human individuals. Naive-designated CD8 cells lacked CD45RO, were positively enriched for CCR7, and omitted terminally differentiated effector memory CD45RA+ cells. The CDR3 is 14 residues long. Germline V gives CDR1 SGHAT, CDR2 FQDESV (reference sequence). The V gene lost 5 bases and the J gene lost 2 bases, with 13 bases spanning the gap. This table comes from immunoSEQ multiplex PCR, and its TCRdb copy is limited to in-frame clones, with some not included. The data contain 1.5 million to 2.5 million clones, 85% to 95% of them singletons. Points on this clone: Other DNA sequences in the sample encode the same CDR3.

The receptor's source is a man between 18 and 29 years old in good health. The source material was naive CD8+ T cells sorted from blood. The chain employs TRBV11-1 and TRBJ2-7; D may match TRBD1 or TRBD2 (5 bases each). The CDR3 sequence: CASSLAGGAYEQYF. As DNA, the CDR3 is TGTGCCAGCAGCCTCGCTGGGGGAGCCTACGAGCAGTACTTC. Full variable domain (outside the CDR3, taken from reference TRBV11-1 and TRBJ2-7): EAEVAQSPRYKITEKSQAVAFWCDPISGHATLYWYRQILGQGPELLVQFQDESVVDDSQLPKDRFSAERLKGVDSTLKIQPAELGDSAMYLCASSLAGGAYEQYFGPGTRLTVT.